A selection of T cell receptor beta chains follows, all from one sample in a study of cytomegalovirus exposure and HLA in healthy donors. Sequenced by immunoSEQ multiplex PCR; TCRdb stores in-frame clones only, minus some. The sample holds around 140,000 clones. The sample taken for sequencing was PBMCs. Receptor source: a woman aged 45-65 years in good health and CMV-seronegative. CDR3s include the opening cysteine and the closing phenylalanine or tryptophan. The D gene is left open where the match is weak.

TRBJ1-1 | TRBD1 | TRBV14 | CASSQDIFRQGLNTEAFF | TGTGCCAGCAGCCAAGATATTTTCAGACAGGGCCTGAACACTGAAGCTTTCTTT
TRBJ1-5 | NA | TRBV6-6 | CASSYSPGQPQHF | TGTGCCAGCAGTTACTCGCCGGGTCAGCCCCAGCATTTT
TRBJ2-5 | TRBD2 | TRBV5-4 | CASSLVGLAQETQYF | TGTGCCAGCAGCTTGGTTGGACTAGCACAAGAGACCCAGTACTTC
TRBJ2-7 | NA | TRBV7-6 | CASSRDTTPREQYF | TGTGCCAGCAGCCGGGATACCACACCGCGAGAGCAGTACTTC
TRBJ2-2 | NA | TRBV5-4 | CASSLREGELFF | TGTGCCAGCAGCTTGAGGGAGGGGGAGCTGTTTTTT
TRBJ2-2 | TRBD2 | TRBV4-2 | CASSQELAGVTGELFF | TGTGCCAGCAGCCAAGAACTAGCGGGGGTCACCGGGGAGCTGTTTTTT
TRBJ1-6 | NA | TRBV18 | CASSPAGGHNSPLHF | TGTGCCAGCTCACCAGCAGGAGGCCATAATTCACCCCTCCACTTT
TRBJ1-2 | NA | TRBV28 | CASTTGGRGPMGYGYTF | TGTGCCAGCACCACCGGGGGGCGGGGCCCGATGGGCTATGGCTACACCTTC
TRBJ2-7 | NA | TRBV4-1 | CASSQAGQGGKGQYF | TGCGCCAGCAGCCAAGCCGGGCAGGGTGGAAAGGGGCAGTACTTC
TRBJ1-1 | TRBD1 | TRBV6-5 | CASSYLRGRIDTEAFF | TGTGCCAGCAGTTACTTGAGGGGGCGGATTGACACTGAAGCTTTCTTT
TRBJ1-1 | NA | TRBV6-6 | CASSDGGVSNTEAFF | TGTGCCAGCAGTGATGGAGGAGTATCGAACACTGAAGCTTTCTTT
TRBJ2-5 | NA | TRBV7-3 | CASSFDGRGETQYF | TGTGCCAGCAGCTTCGACGGTAGAGGGGAGACCCAGTACTTC
TRBJ2-7 | TRBD2 | TRBV4-2 | CASSPRIGGAYEQYF | TGTGCCAGCAGCCCCCGGATCGGGGGGGCCTACGAGCAGTACTTC
TRBJ1-5 | NA | TRBV9 | CASSPDAAGQPQHF | TGTGCCAGCAGCCCGGACGCCGCAGGGCAGCCCCAGCATTTT
TRBJ1-5 | TRBD1 | TRBV6-5 | CASSQDRGVNQPQHF | TGTGCCAGCAGCCAGGACAGGGGCGTTAATCAGCCCCAGCATTTT
TRBJ2-4 | TRBD2 | TRBV7-2 | CASRPGTSNIQYF | TGTGCCAGCAGGCCCGGGACTAGCAACATTCAGTACTTC
TRBJ1-2 | TRBD1 | TRBV6-6 | CASTHGTGAVGYTF | TGTGCCAGCACCCACGGGACAGGGGCGGTTGGCTACACCTTC
TRBJ2-7 | NA | TRBV4-2 | CASSRRAEGESYEQYF | TGTGCCAGCAGCCGCAGAGCAGAGGGGGAATCCTACGAGCAGTACTTC
TRBJ2-5 | TRBD1 | TRBV4-1 | CASSGTEETQYF | TGCGCCAGCAGTGGGACAGAAGAGACCCAGTACTTC
TRBJ1-1 | NA | TRBV9 | CASSVQVNTEAFF | TGTGCCAGCAGCGTGCAGGTGAACACTGAAGCTTTCTTT
TRBJ1-4 | NA | TRBV4-2 | CASSRGGDPDEKLFF | TGTGCCAGCAGCCGGGGAGGGGACCCGGATGAAAAACTGTTTTTT
TRBJ2-6 | NA | TRBV4-2 | CASSPQRGSGANVLTF | TGTGCCAGCAGCCCTCAACGGGGATCTGGGGCCAACGTCCTGACTTTC
TRBJ2-1 | NA | TRBV7-8 | CASSAALNRGEQFF | TGTGCCAGCAGCGCGGCCCTCAATCGGGGTGAGCAGTTCTTC
TRBJ2-3 | NA | TRBV7-8 | CASIPRGTDTQYF | TGTGCCAGCATCCCGAGGGGGACAGATACGCAGTATTTT
TRBJ1-1 | NA | TRBV11-1 | CASSLGGGRVATEAFF | TGTGCCAGCAGCTTAGGGGGGGGGCGAGTTGCCACTGAAGCTTTCTTT
TRBJ1-1 | TRBD1 | TRBV9 | CASSVGGQGLYTEAFF | TGTGCCAGCAGCGTAGGAGGACAGGGGTTGTACACTGAAGCTTTCTTT
TRBJ2-7 | TRBD1 | TRBV27 | CASSIQGQGAEQYF | TGTGCCAGCAGTATACAGGGACAGGGAGCCGAGCAGTACTTC
TRBJ2-7 | NA | TRBV6-5 | CASSEVVQTYEQYF | TGTGCCAGCAGTGAAGTGGTACAGACCTACGAGCAGTACTTC
TRBJ2-3 | NA | TRBV5-1 | CASSLANGGWTDTQYF | TGCGCCAGCAGCTTGGCCAATGGCGGGTGGACAGATACGCAGTATTTT
TRBJ1-3 | TRBD1 | TRBV4-2 | CASSQVGDRISGNTIYF | TGTGCCAGCAGCCAAGTGGGGGACAGGATCTCTGGAAACACCATATATTTT
TRBJ2-1 | NA | TRBV5-1 | CASSLAGRGAFGNEQFF | TGCGCCAGCAGCTTGGCCGGCAGGGGGGCATTTGGGAATGAGCAGTTCTTC
TRBJ2-7 | NA | TRBV7-3 | CASSQGVEAYEQYF | TGTGCCAGCAGCCAAGGGGTAGAAGCCTACGAGCAGTACTTC
TRBJ2-3 | NA | TRBV7-9 | CATTRPDTQYF | TGTGCCACCACTCGTCCCGATACGCAGTATTTT
TRBJ2-1 | TRBD1 | TRBV18 | CASSQDRGTYNEQFF | TGTGCCAGCTCACAGGACAGGGGGACCTACAATGAGCAGTTCTTC
TRBJ2-2 | TRBD2 | TRBV7-9 | CASLASGSGPTGELFF | TGTGCCAGCCTCGCCAGCGGGAGTGGGCCCACCGGGGAGCTGTTTTTT
TRBJ2-5 | NA | TRBV30 | CAWRFIGGGDF | TGTGCCTGGAGGTTTATAGGGGGCGGGGACTTC